This T cell receptor (beta chain) was retrieved from a study of T cell repertoires in cytomegalovirus infection. In its sample, this clonotype was seen once. With 0 bases clipped from V and 4 bases from J, the junction kept 5 bases outside the gene matches. The CDR3 is made up of 15 amino acids. Germline loops: CDR1 DFQATT, CDR2 SNEGSKA (reference sequence). Via MiXCR, TCRdb re-called the reads, giving one row per CDR3 protein. Seen here are some 100,000 distinct CDR3 sequences, roughly a quarter observed once, and the top ten hold about two fifths. This sequence originates from a human donor in good health (CMV status not recorded). Some clones in this sample may be carry-over from other donors' samples. The V gene is TRBV20-1, the J gene TRBJ2-7; 11 bases align to TRBD2. The sequenced material came from CD8+ T cells from PBMCs. CDR3 region: CSARDSGGGRYEQYF. CDR3 nucleotide sequence: TGCAGTGCTAGAGATAGCGGGGGGGGCCGTTACGAGCAGTACTTC.